This T cell receptor (beta chain) was observed in a study of blood T cell repertoires in COVID-19. Looking at the study overall: Samples taken during acute and convalescent COVID-19 were collected in the United States, Italy and Spain. Sources were T cells, B-cell-depleted T cells, or PBMCs; the material itself was cDNA or gDNA.

V lost 0 bases and J lost 8, with 13 bases in between. This CDR3 contains 13 residues. CDR1 is GTSNPN, CDR2 SVGIG, per germline (reference sequence). The table came from immunoSEQ multiplex PCR; TCRdb's copy has only in-frame clones and leaves some out. The sample carries approximately 330,000 clones, roughly 87% recorded once. Recruited during active infection, patients (from Seattle) were subsequently followed longitudinally. The sequence came from a young man with COVID-19, enrolled during active disease. The material sequenced was peripheral blood. This chain connects TRBV30 to TRBJ1-2; D uncertain. For the CDR3, the DNA is TGTGCCTGGAGTGTAGTCAGTTCTCAGGGCTACACCTTC. Translated: CAWSVVSSQGYTF.